This TCR beta chain comes out of a study of shared clonotypes between healthy human individuals. Concerning this clone: Its antigen is not identified. This may be a read error, as it is one base from a much larger clone.

The sorted-subset replicate PCRs were given about 210 ng DNA, which is around 29,000 T cell genomes. Libraries were prepared by immunoSEQ multiplex PCR; TCRdb keeps only in-frame clonotypes and omits some of them. This sample yields millions of clones, of which 90% to 95% are seen a single time; about 0.13% belongs to the top ten. CDR3 length: 13 amino acids. V shed 5 bases and J shed 0 bases, with 6 bases lying between them. CDR1 is SGHNT, CDR2 YENEEA, per germline. Whole-study results and caveats: Deeper or shallower sequencing was expected to change how clonotypes are shared among donors. Researchers sampled blood only, noting tissue repertoires likely differ. Shared across a handful of donors were around 5% of the naive CD4 clonotypes.

Sequencing was performed on naive CD4+ T cells sorted from blood. Sample subset: CD45RA+ positively selected. The chain combines TRBV11-3 with TRBJ2-3, with D unresolved. This clonotype was obtained from a young man in good health. For the CDR3, the DNA is TGTGCCAGCAGCCAGGACAGCACAGATACGCAGTATTTT. It yields the protein CASSQDSTDTQYF.